One and the same sample provided the 19 T cell receptor beta chains below, sequenced in a study of blood T cells in healthy people across ages. A second PCR of roughly 7 to 11 cycles used a sample-barcoded 5' primer and a J-beta primer mix. TCRdb used MiXCR to reprocess the 5' RACE reads, holding one entry per CDR3 protein. The sample comprises about 620,000 distinct CDR3 sequences, around 21% of which are singletons, and around 3.4% rests with the top ten. The sequenced sample consisted of blood. Source of these receptors: a man between 65 and 85 years old in good health.

The chain employs TRBV20-1 and TRBJ1-2; unclear D gene. Germline values: CDR1 DFQATT, CDR2 SNEGSKA (reference sequence). The CDR3 runs to 15 residues. The V end was cut by 1 base, the J end by 2 bases, with 14 bases between. The chain's CDR3 is CSARVPLTENYGYTF. The CDR3 DNA reads TGCAGTGCTAGAGTCCCCCTGACGGAGAACTATGGCTACACCTTC.

The sample holds a few counts of this clonotype. The chain recombines TRBV5-1 with TRBJ2-5, with a possible D match to TRBD1 (6 bases). V was cut by 1 base and J by 1 base, with 11 bases left in between. Looked up from germline, CDR1 is SGHRS and CDR2 is YFSETQ. This CDR3 region has 15 residues. The CDR3 protein is CASSLLGDIQETQYF. For the CDR3, the DNA is TGCGCCAGCAGCTTGCTGGGGGACATCCAAGAGACCCAGTACTTC. The whole variable domain, filled in from reference TRBV5-1 and TRBJ2-5, reads KAGVTQTPRYLIKTRGQQVTLSCSPISGHRSVSWYQQTPGQGLQFLFEYFSETQRNKGNFPGRFSGRQFSNSRSEMNVSTLELGDSALYLCASSLLGDIQETQYFGPGTRLLVL.

Only a few counts were recorded for this clonotype. The chain is built from TRBV2 and TRBJ2-5; 13 bases match TRBD2. The CDR3 sequence is 15 residues long. After removal of 3 bases from V and 5 bases from J, the junction contained 3 bases not matched to a gene. CDR1 and CDR2 from the germline V gene are SNHLY and FYNNEI. The CDR3 reads CASSEGTSGMETQYF. CDR3 in DNA: TGTGCCAGCAGTGAGGGGACTAGCGGGATGGAGACCCAGTACTTC.

The chain employs TRBV20-1 and TRBJ2-5; 11 nucleotides match TRBD1. CDR1 is DFQATT, CDR2 SNEGSKA, per germline (reference sequence). After removal of 2 bases from V and 11 bases from J, the junction contained 13 bases not matched to a gene. The CDR3 is made up of 15 amino acids. CDR3 nucleotide sequence: TGCAGTGCTAGACGGACAGGGGGCGCGAGGAATGAGCAGTACTTC. This translates into CSARRTGGARNEQYF.

This chain joins TRBV20-1 and TRBJ1-4; 8 nucleotides match TRBD1. This CDR3 is built from 15 residues. V gave up 5 bases and J gave up 3 bases; unmatched junction bases: 8. Germline assignment: CDR1 DFQATT and CDR2 SNEGSKA (reference sequence). CDR3: CSARTRGLANEKLFF. The CDR3 DNA reads as TGCAGTGCTCGGACCAGGGGGCTGGCTAATGAAAAACTGTTTTTT.

In this sample, this clonotype turned up a few times. The chain uses TRBV19 and TRBJ2-1, with TRBD2 identical over 8 bases. The CDR3 is made up of 14 amino acids. V lost 8 bases, J lost 2 bases, and 5 bases stayed unmatched. Germline V lookup: CDR1 LNHDA, CDR2 SQIVND (reference sequence). The CDR3 loop is CASSLAETYNEQFF. For the CDR3, the DNA is TGTGCCAGTTCACTAGCGGAGACCTACAATGAGCAGTTCTTC.

This clonotype was recorded a few times. The V and J genes are TRBV20-1 and TRBJ1-4, with TRBD1 as a possible D gene (5 bases). Germline V gene lookup returns CDR1 DFQATT and CDR2 SNEGSKA (reference sequence). This CDR3 is built from 14 residues. The V end was cut by 6 bases, the J end by 0 bases, with 11 bases between. The CDR3, as DNA: TGCAGTGCAACCGGGACTTCAACTAATGAAAAACTGTTTTTT. It translates to CSATGTSTNEKLFF.

This clonotype was seen a few times. This sequence joins TRBV7-2 and TRBJ2-3, with a tentative D call TRBD2 (5 bases). Germline V gene data show CDR1 as SGHTA and CDR2 as FQGNSA. The CDR3 sequence is 14 residues long. Trimming removed 4 bases from V and 2 bases from J, with 10 bases in between. The CDR3 DNA reads TGTGCCAGCAGCTCGCGCCGGGACACAGATACGCAGTATTTT. This translates into CASSSRRDTDTQYF.

The chain carries TRBV5-1 and TRBJ2-2; D unclear. CDR3 length: 15 residues. V lost 2 bases and J lost 2, with 10 bases in between. From germline, CDR1 is SGHRS and CDR2 YFSETQ. CDR3 DNA sequence: TGCGCCAGCAGCTTCCCCTCACGTAACACCGGGGAGCTGTTTTTT. Translated, it gives CASSFPSRNTGELFF.

The rearrangement links TRBV6-6 to TRBJ2-5; D is possibly TRBD1 or TRBD2 (5 bases each). CDR1 and CDR2 from the germline V gene are MNHNY and SVGAGI (reference sequence). This CDR3 is 13 amino acids long. Deletions cut 7 bases from V and 3 bases from J, with 12 bases between. Written as DNA, the CDR3 is TGTGCCAGCACCCAGGGACGCGAAGAGACCCAGTACTTC. Its translation: CASTQGREETQYF.

This clonotype was seen only a few times. The chain is built from TRBV12-3 or TRBV12-4 and TRBJ2-5; TRBD2 is a possible D gene (6 bases). This CDR3 comprises 15 residues. The germline V and J ends were trimmed by 5 bases and 2 bases, with 15 bases remaining between them. CDR3 in amino acids: CASSLTRTIQETQYF. As DNA, the CDR3 is TGTGCCAGCAGTCTGACCCGGACTATTCAAGAGACCCAGTACTTC.

This clonotype was observed a few times. The chain recombines TRBV20-1 with TRBJ2-1; weak D call: TRBD2 (6 bases). V lost 1 base and J lost 5, with 24 bases in between. Germline V gene sequence: CDR1 DFQATT, CDR2 SNEGSKA (reference sequence). CDR3 size: 18 residues. The CDR3 region is CSARGPPKIVGGHNEQFF. For the CDR3, the DNA is TGCAGTGCTAGAGGACCCCCCAAAATAGTGGGAGGACACAATGAGCAGTTCTTC.

This clonotype came up a few times. The genes are TRBV2 and TRBJ2-1; possible D gene TRBD2, 6 bases. The end of the DNA is better explained by TRBJ2-7, so the J call may be wrong. CDR1 is SNHLY, CDR2 FYNNEI, per germline. There are 14 residues in the CDR3. The CDR3 DNA reads as TGTGCCAGCAGTGGTTCCGGGAGTATCTACGAGCAGTACTTC. Its protein product is CASSGSGSIYEQYF.

A remark on this clonotype: The junction departs from the called germline gene at one end, perhaps through a read error. V gene TRBV20-1 combines with J gene TRBJ2-5, with TRBD2 identical over 10 bases. Germline assignment: CDR1 DFQATT and CDR2 SNEGSKA (reference sequence). The CDR3 totals 14 residues. CDR3 in DNA: TGCAGTGCGCCCTCCGGGGCGTCCGGGACTAGCGAGTTCTTC. It codes for CSAPSGASGTSEFF.

This chain links TRBV3-1 with TRBJ2-2; D gene unclear. V was cut by 4 bases and J by 6 bases, with 9 bases left in between. The CDR3 length is 13 residues. In germline, CDR1 is LGHDT, CDR2 YNNKEL (reference sequence). The CDR3: CASSPHRSGELFF. The CDR3, as DNA: TGTGCCAGCAGCCCCCATAGGTCCGGGGAGCTGTTTTTT.

The sample holds a few counts of this clonotype. The chain is built from TRBV20-1 and TRBJ2-5, with a tentative D call TRBD2 (5 bases). The closer fit of TRBJ2-7 to the DNA end suggests the J call may be wrong. The germline V gene has CDR1 DFQATT and CDR2 SNEGSKA (reference sequence). The CDR3 loop spans 13 amino acids. In nucleotides, the CDR3 is TGCAGTGCTAACCGGGATACGCTCTACGAGCAGTACTTC. As protein: CSANRDTLYEQYF.

The J gene is TRBJ2-3, the V gene TRBV7-9, with TRBD2 identical over 8 bases. The CDR3 covers 15 residues. V shed 2 bases, J shed 4 bases, and the junction held 5 bases outside the gene matches. The germline CDR1 and CDR2 sequences are SEHNR and FQNEAQ (reference sequence). CDR3 sequence reads: CASSLLGTSSDTQYF. In nucleotides, the CDR3 is TGTGCCAGCAGCTTACTCGGGACTAGTTCAGATACGCAGTATTTT.

The chain uses TRBV4-1 and TRBJ1-1, with unresolved D. V was pared by 10 bases and J by 1 base, with 13 bases between. The germline V gene encodes CDR1 MGHRA and CDR2 YSYEKL. The CDR3 totals 13 residues. CDR3 protein: CATTLAPNTEAFF. In nucleotides, the CDR3 is TGCGCCACCACCCTCGCACCGAACACTGAAGCTTTCTTT.

This clonotype has just a few counts. This chain connects TRBV20-1 to TRBJ2-1, with D hard to call. This CDR3 has 14 residues. Trimming took 0 bases from V and 6 from J, leaving 12 bases between them. Germline CDR1 DFQATT, CDR2 SNEGSKA (reference sequence). CDR3 DNA: TGCAGTGCTAGAGATATCCAGAAACCCAATGAGCAGTTCTTC. Protein product: CSARDIQKPNEQFF.